This TCR beta chain was sequenced for a study of blood T cell repertoires in COVID-19. About the study: Spain, Italy and the United States supplied samples that represented acute and convalescent COVID-19.

Germline CDR1 reads LGHNA; CDR2 reads YNFKEQ. CDR3 size: 16 residues. Trimming shortened V by 2 bases and J by 4 bases, and 16 bases separated the two germline ends. Produced via immunoSEQ multiplex PCR; TCRdb's table is partial and in-frame only. The sample contains more than 110,000 clones, approximately 78% of which appear only once. The chain carries TRBV4-2 and TRBJ2-3, with D perhaps TRBD2 (6 bases). The source of this sequence is a woman older than 75 with acute or convalescent COVID-19. The sequenced sample was peripheral blood. This chain's CDR3 is CASSQPGLISPDTQYF. The CDR3 DNA is TGTGCCAGCAGCCAACCGGGACTCATAAGCCCAGATACGCAGTATTTT.